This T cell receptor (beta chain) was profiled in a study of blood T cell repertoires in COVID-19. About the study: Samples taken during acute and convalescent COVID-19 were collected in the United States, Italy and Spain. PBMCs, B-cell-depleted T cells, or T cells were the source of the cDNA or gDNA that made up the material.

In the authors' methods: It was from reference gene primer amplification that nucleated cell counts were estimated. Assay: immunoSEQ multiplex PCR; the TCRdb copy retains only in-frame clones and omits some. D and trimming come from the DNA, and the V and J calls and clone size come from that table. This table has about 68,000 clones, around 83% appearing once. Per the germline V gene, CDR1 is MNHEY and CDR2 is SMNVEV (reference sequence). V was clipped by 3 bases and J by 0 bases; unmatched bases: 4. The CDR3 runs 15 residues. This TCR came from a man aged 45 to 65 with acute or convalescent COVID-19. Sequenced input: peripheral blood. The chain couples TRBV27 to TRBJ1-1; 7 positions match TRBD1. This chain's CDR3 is CASSLAGTVNTEAFF. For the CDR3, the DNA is TGTGCCAGCAGTTTGGCCGGGACAGTGAACACTGAAGCTTTCTTT.